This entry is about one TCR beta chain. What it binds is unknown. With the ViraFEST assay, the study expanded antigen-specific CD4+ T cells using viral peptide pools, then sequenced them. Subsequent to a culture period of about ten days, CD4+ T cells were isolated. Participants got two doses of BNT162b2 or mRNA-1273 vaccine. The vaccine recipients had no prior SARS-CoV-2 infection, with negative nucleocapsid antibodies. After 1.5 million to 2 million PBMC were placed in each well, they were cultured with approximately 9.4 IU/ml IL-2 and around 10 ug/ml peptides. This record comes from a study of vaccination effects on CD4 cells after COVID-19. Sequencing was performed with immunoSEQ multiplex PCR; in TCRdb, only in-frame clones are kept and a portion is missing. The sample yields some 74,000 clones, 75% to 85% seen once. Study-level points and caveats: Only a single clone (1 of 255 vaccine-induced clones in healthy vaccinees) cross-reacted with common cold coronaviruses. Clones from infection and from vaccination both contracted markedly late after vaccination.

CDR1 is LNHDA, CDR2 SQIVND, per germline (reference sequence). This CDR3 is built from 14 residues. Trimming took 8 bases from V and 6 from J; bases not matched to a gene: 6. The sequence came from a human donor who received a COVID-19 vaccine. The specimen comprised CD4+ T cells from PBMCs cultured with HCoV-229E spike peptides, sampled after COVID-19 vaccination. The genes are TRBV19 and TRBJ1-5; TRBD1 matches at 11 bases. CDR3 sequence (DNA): TGTGCCAGTTCGGGACAGGGGGTGATTCAGCCCCAGCATTTT. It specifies CASSGQGVIQPQHF. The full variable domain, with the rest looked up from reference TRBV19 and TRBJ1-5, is DGGITQSPKYLFRKEGQNVTLSCEQNLNHDAMYWYRQDPGQGLRLIYYSQIVNDFQKGDIAEGYSVSREKKESFPLTVTSAQKNPTAFYLCASSGQGVIQPQHFGDGTRLSIL.